Listed here is a single T cell receptor (beta chain). Its antigen remains unidentified. Vbeta (60) and Jbeta (13) primers were used in the PCR. Produced via immunoSEQ multiplex PCR; TCRdb's table is partial and in-frame only. The sample includes 100,000 to 150,000 clones, approximately 71% of them seen just once. CDR3 length equals 14 residues. The V gene's germline CDR1 is SGHNT and CDR2 YYREEE (reference sequence). V shed 4 bases and J shed 1 base, with 11 bases lying between them. This sample was included in a study of cytomegalovirus exposure and HLA in healthy donors. Study observations and caveats: The study designated 150 or so TCR beta chains cytomegalovirus-associated.

The sample consisted of PBMCs. This sequence was found in a woman aged 55-70 years in good health and CMV-seronegative. The genes are TRBV5-4 and TRBJ1-1, with TRBD1 as a possible D gene (6 bases). The CDR3 bases are TGTGCCAGCAGCCTGGGACAAAGGAACACTGAAGCTTTCTTT. Translated: CASSLGQRNTEAFF.